The 14 T cell receptor beta chains reported below all come from one sample, sequenced in a study of T cells in Graves' hyperthyroidism and ophthalmopathy. Amplified TCR beta CDR3 regions derived from RNA transcripts. Researchers ran a first-round RT-PCR on the TCR CDR3 using the HTBI primer set. TCRdb reprocessed the multiplex PCR reads via MiXCR and lists one record per CDR3 protein. The table includes about 700,000 distinct CDR3 sequences, 11% to 15% detected once. Sequencing was carried out using blood. These receptor sequences come from a woman aged 18-29 years with Graves' hyperthyroidism.

This clonotype has a count of ten or more. The chain is built from TRBV19 and TRBJ2-3; 13 nucleotides agree with TRBD2. The CDR3 length is 20 residues. Germline V gives CDR1 LNHDA, CDR2 SQIVND (reference sequence). Unmatched junction bases numbered 12, after V lost 3 bases and J lost 0 bases. The CDR3 reads CASSIWTSGRYTSSTDTQYF. The CDR3, as DNA: TGTGCCAGTAGTATTTGGACTAGCGGGAGATATACCAGTAGCACAGATACGCAGTATTTT.

Many counts were recorded for this clonotype. The chain has TRBV19 and TRBJ1-5, with a possible D match to TRBD1 (6 bases). This CDR3 comprises 14 residues. V shed 4 bases and J shed 5 bases, with 12 bases lying between them. Germline CDR1 LNHDA, CDR2 SQIVND (reference sequence). In nucleotides, the CDR3 is TGTGCCAGTAGTAACAGACAGGACCATCAGCCCCAGCATTTT. This translates into CASSNRQDHQPQHF.

The V call is TRBV12-3 or TRBV12-4, the J call TRBJ2-5, with TRBD1 identical over 8 bases. The CDR3 is 14 amino acids. The V and J ends lost 10 bases and 4 bases, in that order; junction bases with no gene match: 11. This CDR3 reads CAIRTGSEGETQYF. Here the CDR3 DNA reads TGTGCCATCAGGACAGGGTCCGAGGGAGAGACCCAGTACTTC.

There are many counts of this clonotype. The chain couples TRBV20-1 to TRBJ2-7; D is unclear. From germline, CDR1 is DFQATT and CDR2 SNEGSKA (reference sequence). V was cut by 6 bases and J by 1 base, with 7 bases left in between. This CDR3 has 11 amino acids. The CDR3 DNA reads TGCAGTGCCATTCAATCCTACGAGCAGTACTTC. Protein: CSAIQSYEQYF.

The chain links TRBV10-3 to TRBJ2-2; D is perhaps TRBD1 or TRBD2 (5 bases each). The CDR3 is made up of 15 amino acids. Trimming shortened V by 5 bases and J by 0 bases, and 10 bases separated the two germline ends. Germline V lookup: CDR1 ENHRY, CDR2 SYGVKD. This chain's CDR3 is CAISPGTTNTGELFF. The CDR3 DNA sequence: TGTGCCATCAGTCCCGGGACCACGAACACCGGGGAGCTGTTTTTT.

The chain carries TRBV7-6 and TRBJ1-6; no clear D. V was trimmed by 2 bases and J by 8 bases, leaving 16 bases between them. Germline-derived CDR1 and CDR2 are SGHVS and FNYEAQ. The CDR3 length is 16 residues. The CDR3 nucleotides read TGTGCCAGCAGCTTAAACCCCTTTTGGGAGGATTCACCCCTCCACTTT. Translating it yields CASSLNPFWEDSPLHF.

This clonotype came up a few times. The J gene is TRBJ2-2, the V gene TRBV4-1, with 9 nucleotides matching TRBD1. This CDR3 contains 14 residues. V lost 4 bases to trimming and J lost 6 bases; unmatched junction nucleotides: 3. Per germline, CDR1 MGHRA and CDR2 YSYEKL. CDR3 protein: CASSLRDRAGELFF. The CDR3 region has the DNA TGCGCCAGCAGCCTTAGGGACAGGGCCGGGGAGCTGTTTTTT.

This chain connects TRBV19 to TRBJ2-3; 8 bases agree with TRBD2. Germline CDR1 and CDR2: LNHDA and SQIVND (reference sequence). V shed 3 bases and J 5 bases; nucleotides not matched to a gene: 10. The CDR3 has 16 residues. CDR3 sequence reads: CASSIWGSGGRDTQYF. The DNA of the CDR3 is TGTGCCAGTAGTATCTGGGGGAGCGGGGGAAGAGATACGCAGTATTTT.

This clonotype occurred a few times. This chain links TRBV24-1 with TRBJ1-1; 9 bases are a match to TRBD1. Per the germline V gene, CDR1 is KGHDR and CDR2 is SFDVKD. CDR3 size: 12 residues. Germline trimming cut 7 bases from V and 11 bases from J; bases unmatched to any gene: 7. CDR3 sequence reads: CATSTGGETAFF. CDR3 sequence (DNA): TGTGCCACCAGCACAGGGGGCGAGACGGCTTTCTTT.

This clonotype was seen at least ten times. The V and J genes are TRBV12-3 or TRBV12-4 and TRBJ2-1; D is tentatively TRBD1 or TRBD2 (5 bases each). Trimming stripped 3 bases from V and 15 bases from J, with 12 bases between. This CDR3 comprises 11 residues. The CDR3 DNA reads TGTGCCAGCAGTTTGGGGGAGCCGCGGTTCTTC. It specifies CASSLGEPRFF.

This clonotype was seen a handful of times. The chain employs TRBV7-8 and TRBJ2-1; maybe TRBD1 (7 bases). CDR3 length: 17 amino acids. Trimming took off 5 bases at V and 2 bases at J, with 19 bases between the two ends. CDR1 SGHVS and CDR2 FQNEAQ come from the germline V gene. This CDR3 is CASSPLGGGLTYNEQFF. The CDR3 DNA sequence: TGTGCCAGCAGCCCACTTGGAGGGGGCTTAACCTACAATGAGCAGTTCTTC.

V is TRBV14 and J is TRBJ2-3; 7 nucleotides agree with TRBD1. V lost 2 bases to trimming and J lost 2 bases; unmatched junction nucleotides: 4. The V gene's germline CDR1 is SGHDN and CDR2 FVKESK. The CDR3 covers 15 residues. The CDR3 nucleotides read TGTGCCAGCAGCCAACCTGACAGGGTCACAGATACGCAGTATTTT. Translation: CASSQPDRVTDTQYF.

The chain joins TRBV5-6 to TRBJ2-7, with a weak D call TRBD1 (6 bases). The CDR3 has 15 amino acids. Germline values: CDR1 SGHDT, CDR2 YYEEEE. Trimming cost V 4 bases and J 3 bases, with 17 bases left between them. The CDR3 DNA follows: TGTGCCAGCAGCCCGGACAGTTATTCCAACTACGAGCAGTACTTC. Encoded protein: CASSPDSYSNYEQYF.

This clonotype was picked up many times. V and J are TRBV27 and TRBJ2-2; TRBD2 agrees at 10 bases. This CDR3 contains 15 residues. The V gene end was trimmed by 2 bases and the J gene end by 9 bases; junction bases not matched to a gene: 6. Germline V gene sequence: CDR1 MNHEY, CDR2 SMNVEV (reference sequence). The CDR3 region has the DNA TGTGCCAGCAGTTTAGGTAGCGGGAGGAGCCGGGAGCTGTTTTTT. It specifies CASSLGSGRSRELFF.